This is a list of T cell receptor beta chains from one sample in a study of neurological immune-mediated disorders. Via MiXCR, TCRdb re-called the 5' RACE reads, giving one row per CDR3 protein. The data contain tens of thousands of distinct CDR3 sequences, more than 9.5% of them singletons. Sequenced: PBMCs. Receptor source: a man aged 55 to 70 in good health. Both conserved end residues are part of each CDR3. Each record gives: clone size, V gene, J gene, D gene, CDR3 DNA, CDR3 protein. D genes are given only for firm matches. Only some rows state a clone size, as once, few, many or a class for expanded clones.

>medium-sized|TRBV2|TRBJ2-1|-
TGTGCCAGCAGTGAAGCGGAGGACAATGAGCAGTTCTTC
CASSEAEDNEQFF
>many|TRBV7-4|TRBJ1-1|-
TGTGCCAGCAGCTTAGGAGTACGGCGGAACACTGAAGCTTTCTTT
CASSLGVRRNTEAFF
>many|TRBV4-3|TRBJ1-5|-
TGCGCCAGCAGCCTCGGGGCGGAACAGCCCCAGCATTTT
CASSLGAEQPQHF
>many|TRBV12-3/TRBV12-4|TRBJ1-6|-
TGTGCCAGCAGTTGGGGGGAAGGACCCCTCCACTTT
CASSWGEGPLHF
>-|TRBV12-3/TRBV12-4|TRBJ2-2|-
TGTGCCAGCAGTTTGGAGACAGGGAGGGGAGCCGGGGAGCTGTTTTTT
CASSLETGRGAGELFF
>many|TRBV18|TRBJ2-1|-
TGTGCCAGCTCACAGGGTGCGGGACTTGAGCAGTTCTTC
CASSQGAGLEQFF
>many|TRBV20-1|TRBJ2-7|TRBD1
TGCAGTGCCTTCGATTTACAGGGGACCTACGAGCAGTACTTC
CSAFDLQGTYEQYF
>-|TRBV29-1|TRBJ2-1|TRBD2
TGCAGCGCTGGGACTAGCTTTTACGATGAGCAGTTCTTC
CSAGTSFYDEQFF
>many|TRBV12-3/TRBV12-4|TRBJ1-5|TRBD1
TGTGCCAGCAGTGGACAGGGGGTTAGCAATCAGCCCCAGCATTTT
CASSGQGVSNQPQHF
>many|TRBV10-3|TRBJ1-5|-
TGTGCCATCAGTGAGTCGAAAGGGCTGAACAATCAGCCCCAGCATTTT
CAISESKGLNNQPQHF
>many|TRBV6-6|TRBJ2-3|-
TGTGCCAGCAGTGAAAGCGGCACTCCGGATTATACGCAGTATTTT
CASSESGTPDYTQYF
>many|TRBV5-1|TRBJ2-7|-
TGCGCCAGCAGCTTGAGGGCCGAGGGGTCCTACGAGCAGTACTTC
CASSLRAEGSYEQYF
>many|TRBV7-8|TRBJ1-4|-
TGTGCCAGCAGCTTATCAGAAAAACTGTTTTTT
CASSLSEKLFF
>-|TRBV7-2|TRBJ2-1|TRBD2
TGTGCCAGCAGCTTTAGCGGGGGGCAGGGTGAGCAGTTCTTC
CASSFSGGQGEQFF
>many|TRBV7-6|TRBJ2-3|TRBD2
TGTGCCAGCAGCTTTAGCAGCGGGGGCATAGATACGCAGTATTTT
CASSFSSGGIDTQYF
>-|TRBV6-2/TRBV6-3|TRBJ2-7|-
TGTGCCAGCAGTACGGTGGGCCACGAGCAGTACTTC
CASSTVGHEQYF
>many|TRBV20-1|TRBJ2-2|TRBD1
TGCAGTGCTAGGAGTTGGGACAGGGGGGGGGAGCTGTTTTTT
CSARSWDRGGELFF
>once|TRBV5-1|TRBJ2-3|TRBD2
TGCGCCAGCAGCGCCAGGACTAGCGGAATCACAGATACGCAGTATTTT
CASSARTSGITDTQYF
>many|TRBV29-1|TRBJ2-3|-
TGCAGCGTTGGGTCCGGTATTGGAGATACGCAGTATTTT
CSVGSGIGDTQYF
>many|TRBV7-2|TRBJ2-5|TRBD2
TGTGCCAGCAGCTCTCCGGGACTAGCGGGGAAAGAGACCCAGTACTTC
CASSSPGLAGKETQYF
>many|TRBV7-3|TRBJ2-5|-
TGTGCCAGCAGCCGGGGAACCCAAGAGACCCAGTACTTC
CASSRGTQETQYF
>many|TRBV5-6|TRBJ1-2|-
TGTGCCAGCAGCCATCTTAATAGGGTGACGGTCTATGGCTACACCTTC
CASSHLNRVTVYGYTF
>many|TRBV7-6|TRBJ2-6|-
TGTGCCAGCAGCTTACAGGGGATCTCTGGGGCCAACGTCCTGACTTTC
CASSLQGISGANVLTF
>many|TRBV25-1|TRBJ2-7|-
TGTGCCAGCAGAGGACTCTCCTCGGGCGAGCAGTACTTC
CASRGLSSGEQYF
>many|TRBV7-2|TRBJ1-4|-
TGTGCCAGCAGCTTAGTTGGGGGCCTACTTAATGAAAAACTGTTTTTT
CASSLVGGLLNEKLFF
>many|TRBV29-1|TRBJ1-2|TRBD1
TGCAGCGTTGACCTGACAGGGTATGGCTACACCTTC
CSVDLTGYGYTF
>many|TRBV6-6|TRBJ2-3|TRBD2
TGTGCCAGTATTACGGGGGGTTCGGCAGATACGCAGTATTTT
CASITGGSADTQYF
>many|TRBV7-2|TRBJ2-2|-
TGTGCCAGCAGTCATAGGGGATCGGGACGCCCCCAGAGGGGAAACACCGGGGAGCTGTTTTTT
CASSHRGSGRPQRGNTGELFF
>many|TRBV20-1|TRBJ2-7|-
TGCAGTGCCGAGGGGCCCCACTCCTACGAGCAGTACTTC
CSAEGPHSYEQYF
>many|TRBV12-3/TRBV12-4|TRBJ2-3|-
TGTGCCAGCAGTACCCAAGCAGATACGCAGTATTTT
CASSTQADTQYF
>-|TRBV6-4|TRBJ2-3|-
TGTGCCAGCAGTGAGGCGGCCTCACGGGGAGCTACGCAGTATTTT
CASSEAASRGATQYF
>many|TRBV12-3/TRBV12-4|TRBJ2-1|-
TGTGCCAGCAGGGCAAATCAGGGGATCGACGGCTCCTACAATGAGCAGTTCTTC
CASRANQGIDGSYNEQFF
>many|TRBV29-1|TRBJ1-2|-
TGCAGCGTTGCAAGGGAGAGCGGCTATGGCTACACCTTC
CSVARESGYGYTF
>few|TRBV27|TRBJ2-1|-
TGTGCCAGCAGGCGACTGGACTACAATGAGCAGTTCTTC
CASRRLDYNEQFF
>many|TRBV28|TRBJ2-2|-
TGTGCCAGCACTTTCCCTTTTCGTGGCACCGGGGAGCTGTTTTTT
CASTFPFRGTGELFF
>many|TRBV6-5|TRBJ1-2|-
TGTGCCAGCAGCTCGCCTGCAACAGAGAACTATGGCTACACCTTC
CASSSPATENYGYTF
>many|TRBV7-3|TRBJ2-3|TRBD2
TGTGCCAGCAGCTTACGGGCTAGCGGGGGCCCACCCACAGATACGCAGTATTTT
CASSLRASGGPPTDTQYF
>many|TRBV29-1|TRBJ2-1|TRBD2
TGCAGCGCCCGACTAGCGGGGGGGCCCAATGAGCAGTTCTTC
CSARLAGGPNEQFF
>many|TRBV3-1|TRBJ2-7|TRBD1
TGTGCCAGCAGCCAATGGGCCCCGGGACAGGCCTACGAGCAGTACTTC
CASSQWAPGQAYEQYF
>many|TRBV6-6|TRBJ1-5|-
TGTGCCAGCAGTTACGGGGCAGGGAGTTACTATAGCAATCAGCCCCAGCATTTT
CASSYGAGSYYSNQPQHF
>-|TRBV7-2|TRBJ1-1|TRBD1
TGTGCCAGCAGCTTAGCGGGAACAGGGGTCAGCAGGGACACTGAAGCTTTCTTT
CASSLAGTGVSRDTEAFF
>many|TRBV5-1|TRBJ2-7|TRBD1
TGCGCCAGCAGCTCCCCAGGACAGGAGTCCGAGCAGTACTTC
CASSSPGQESEQYF
>many|TRBV7-2|TRBJ2-3|TRBD2
TGTGCCAGCAGCTTTAGAGCGGGGGGGCGCGCAGATACGCAGTATTTT
CASSFRAGGRADTQYF
>many|TRBV5-1|TRBJ1-1|TRBD1
TGCGCCAGCGGACAGGGATCGATGAACACTGAAGCTTTCTTT
CASGQGSMNTEAFF
>many|TRBV3-1|TRBJ2-5|-
TGTGCCAGCAGCCAAGATAAAGGACCGCTCGGGCCGGAGACCCAGTACTTC
CASSQDKGPLGPETQYF
>many|TRBV9|TRBJ1-1|-
TGTGCCAGCAGCGTAGAAATGGCGAACACTGAAGCTTTCTTT
CASSVEMANTEAFF